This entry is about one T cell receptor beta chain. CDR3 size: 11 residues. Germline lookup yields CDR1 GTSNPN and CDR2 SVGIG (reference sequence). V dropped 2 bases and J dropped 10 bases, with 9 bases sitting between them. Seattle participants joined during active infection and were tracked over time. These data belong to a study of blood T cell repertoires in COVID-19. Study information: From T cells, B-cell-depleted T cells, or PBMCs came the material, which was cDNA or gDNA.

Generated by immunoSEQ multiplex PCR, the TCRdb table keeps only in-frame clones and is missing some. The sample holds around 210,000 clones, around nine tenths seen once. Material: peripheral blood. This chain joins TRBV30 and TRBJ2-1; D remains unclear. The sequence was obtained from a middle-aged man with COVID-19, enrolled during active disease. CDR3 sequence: CAWSPLTEQFF. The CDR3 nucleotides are TGTGCCTGGAGTCCCTTGACAGAGCAGTTCTTC.